These T cell receptor beta chains were read from a single sample in a study of T cells after yellow fever vaccination. TCRdb re-called the 5' RACE reads through MiXCR, storing one row per CDR3 protein. In the table there are nearly 350,000 distinct CDR3 sequences, 8.1% of which are singletons. This material consisted of PBMCs, taken 35 to 50 days after the first yellow fever vaccination. Receptors originate from a man younger than 35 who received the YFV17D yellow fever vaccine. Each CDR3 is given with its conserved first and last residue. The D gene is left open where the match is weak. Clone size, where shown, is once, few, many, or a class for clones that have expanded.

few TRBJ1-1 TRBV9 TRBD1 CASSVQGGTEAFF
few TRBJ2-2 TRBV18 . CASSPPRTVRTGELFF
. TRBJ2-1 TRBV4-1 . CASSQDRGARQFF
. TRBJ2-1 TRBV18 TRBD1 CASSTGTGGAYNEQFF
few TRBJ2-2 TRBV7-2 . CASSLVIQGELFF
. TRBJ2-5 TRBV5-6 TRBD1 CASSLPGTGGETQYF
many TRBJ2-5 TRBV5-1 . CASSKDRETQYF
. TRBJ1-2 TRBV4-2 . CASSQDLGGWLILDYGYTF
few TRBJ1-2 TRBV29-1 . CSVPDSSGYTF
. TRBJ2-4 TRBV10-3 . CAISDRILGENIQYF
. TRBJ2-1 TRBV27 . CASSLDARGEISEQFF
few TRBJ1-5 TRBV12-3/TRBV12-4 . CASSLRGGWQPQHF
. TRBJ2-7 TRBV20-1 . CRARKRETGEQYF
many TRBJ1-6 TRBV7-2 . CASSLVVAGSPLHF
. TRBJ2-1 TRBV6-2/TRBV6-3 . CASSPPRLEQFF
. TRBJ1-2 TRBV11-2 . CASSPRGYSYTF
few TRBJ1-1 TRBV4-1 . CASSQDRGGPRNTEAFF
few TRBJ2-5 TRBV28 . CASSLLKKTQYF
many TRBJ1-2 TRBV29-1 . CSVEAGPNYGYTF
few TRBJ2-1 TRBV28 . CASSFIGIANEQFF
few TRBJ2-7 TRBV3-1 . CASSQYNYEQYF
many TRBJ2-1 TRBV9 TRBD1 CASSVRGTGDDEQFF
. TRBJ2-6 TRBV6-4 . CAICDPHPGFSGANVLTF
many TRBJ2-7 TRBV5-1 . CASSPRSARGEYEQYF
few TRBJ1-6 TRBV9 . CASSVGQARTYNSPLHF
few TRBJ1-5 TRBV21-1 . CASSKVAKDRGYQPQHF
few TRBJ1-3 TRBV28 TRBD1 CASSLRGQGSGNTIYF
few TRBJ2-7 TRBV5-4 TRBD1 CASSPRQGFVGEQYF
. TRBJ2-5 TRBV6-1 . CASRPQGGETQYF
few TRBJ2-1 TRBV4-1 TRBD1 CASSQAPGQGVLEQFF
. TRBJ2-7 TRBV18 . CASSSVFNVYEQYF
few TRBJ1-6 TRBV20-1 . CSARAGPGEGNSHF
few TRBJ1-3 TRBV10-3 TRBD1 CAITSPAGQLAGNTIYF
. TRBJ1-4 TRBV18 TRBD1 CASSPRQGSANEKLFF
. TRBJ2-7 TRBV20-1 TRBD1 CSARGTGGDYEQYF
many TRBJ1-1 TRBV29-1 . CSGGMNTEAFF
. TRBJ2-2 TRBV15 . CATSRVSATGELFF
. TRBJ1-1 TRBV12-3/TRBV12-4 . CASSSQEGIDTEAFF
many TRBJ2-1 TRBV6-1 TRBD2 CASSRLAGDNEQFF
few TRBJ2-1 TRBV6-2/TRBV6-3 . CASSYSISKGARDEQFF
many TRBJ2-5 TRBV18 . CASSPRETQYF
. TRBJ2-2 TRBV5-1 . CASSLEPHTGELFF
. TRBJ1-1 TRBV20-1 . CSARRGGIDTEAFF
few TRBJ2-5 TRBV18 . CASSSTDGKETQYF
. TRBJ2-5 TRBV5-1 . CASSLGLTQETQYF
few TRBJ2-1 TRBV7-8 . CASSWGDTRSYNEQFF
. TRBJ1-2 TRBV20-1 TRBD1 CSSSGGLNYGYTF
. TRBJ2-3 TRBV6-5 . CASSYLRSARGDTQYF
few TRBJ2-5 TRBV7-2 TRBD1 CASSLVPAGQGETQYF
. TRBJ1-1 TRBV20-1 TRBD1 CSATGTGLNTEAFF
. TRBJ1-4 TRBV18 TRBD1 CASSPNSQGGKLFF
many TRBJ2-5 TRBV7-9 . CASSLYPSSETQYF
few TRBJ1-1 TRBV12-3/TRBV12-4 . CASILGVPLVNTEAFF